This T cell receptor (beta chain) derives from a study of metastatic and nonmetastatic thyroid tumors. Overall study context: Patients with malignant and benign thyroid disease provided blood and tumor or nodule tissue, whose repertoires were compared.

Study outcomes and limitations: Versus benign nodules, malignant thyroid tumors reportedly had significantly higher TCR beta diversity, in blood and tumor.

Among the patients, none had received any treatment before thyroid surgery. To note about this clone: What it recognizes is unknown.

Original processing notes: What underpinned the distant-metastasis classifier for papillary thyroid cancer was the set of CDR3 differences across clinicopathological groups. MiXCR reprocessed the PCR reads for TCRdb. What appears here as the V and J calls and clone size reflects TCRdb's work, not the paper's. The sample lists some 38,000 clones, less than 50% seen once, with around 24% in the top ten. This clonotype originated in a male donor with papillary thyroid cancer or a benign thyroid nodule (not recorded which). Some clones in this sample may be carry-over from other donors' samples. Sample: tumor tissue.

CDR3 nucleotides: TGCGCCAGCAGCGCATTACAGATGAACACTGAAGCTTTCTTT. Its protein is CASSALQMNTEAFF. The V and J genes are TRBV5-1 and TRBJ1-1; D call uncertain. Germline V gives CDR1 SGHRS, CDR2 YFSETQ. Deletions cut 4 bases from V and 0 bases from J, with 10 bases between. CDR3 length: 14 amino acids. The full variable domain, in which reference TRBV5-1 and TRBJ1-1 provide the parts outside the CDR3, is KAGVTQTPRYLIKTRGQQVTLSCSPISGHRSVSWYQQTPGQGLQFLFEYFSETQRNKGNFPGRFSGRQFSNSRSEMNVSTLELGDSALYLCASSALQMNTEAFFGQGTRLTVV.